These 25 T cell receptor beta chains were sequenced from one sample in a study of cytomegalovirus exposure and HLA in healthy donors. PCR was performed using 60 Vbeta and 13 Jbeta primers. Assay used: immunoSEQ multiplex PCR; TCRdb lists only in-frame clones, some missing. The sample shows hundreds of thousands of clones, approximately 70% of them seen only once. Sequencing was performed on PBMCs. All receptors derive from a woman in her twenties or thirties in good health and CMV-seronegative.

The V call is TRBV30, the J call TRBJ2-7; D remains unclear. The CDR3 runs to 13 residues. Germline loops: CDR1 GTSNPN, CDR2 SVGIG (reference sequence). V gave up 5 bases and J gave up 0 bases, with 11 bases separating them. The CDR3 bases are TGTGCCTGGGTCCCCCGGAGCTCCTACGAGCAGTACTTC. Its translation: CAWVPRSSYEQYF. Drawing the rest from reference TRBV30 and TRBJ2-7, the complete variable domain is SQTIHQWPATLVQPVGSPLSLECTVEGTSNPNLYWYRQAAGRGLQLLFYSVGIGQISSEVPQNLSASRPQDRQFILSSKKLLLSDSGFYLCAWVPRSSYEQYFGPGTRLTVT.

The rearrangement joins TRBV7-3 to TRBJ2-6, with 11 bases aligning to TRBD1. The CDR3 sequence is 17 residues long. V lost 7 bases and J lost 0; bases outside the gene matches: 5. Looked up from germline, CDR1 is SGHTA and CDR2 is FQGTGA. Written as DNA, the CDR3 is TGTGCCAGCACCCGGGACAGGGGGGGCTCTGGGGCCAACGTCCTGACTTTC. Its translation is CASTRDRGGSGANVLTF.

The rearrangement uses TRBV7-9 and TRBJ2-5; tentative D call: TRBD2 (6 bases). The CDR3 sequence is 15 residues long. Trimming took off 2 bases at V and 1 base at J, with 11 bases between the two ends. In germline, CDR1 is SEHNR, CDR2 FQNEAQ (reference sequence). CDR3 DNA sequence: TGTGCCAGCAGCTTACAGCGGGTTACCCAAGAGACCCAGTACTTC. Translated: CASSLQRVTQETQYF. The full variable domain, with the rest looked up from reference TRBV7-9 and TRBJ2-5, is DTGVSQNPRHKITKRGQNVTFRCDPISEHNRLYWYRQTLGQGPEFLTYFQNEAQLEKSRLLSDRFSAERPKGSFSTLEIQRTEQGDSAMYLCASSLQRVTQETQYFGPGTRLLVL.

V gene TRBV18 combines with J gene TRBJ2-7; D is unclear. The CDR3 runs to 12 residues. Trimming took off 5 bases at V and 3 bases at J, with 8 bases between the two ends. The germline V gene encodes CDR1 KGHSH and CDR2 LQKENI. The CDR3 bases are TGTGCCAGCTCAAGCATACTCTACGAGCAGTACTTC. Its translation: CASSSILYEQYF.

Here the CDR3 DNA reads TGTGCCAGCAGTTACTCTCAGGGGGCGGCTGGCTACACCTTC. It specifies CASSYSQGAAGYTF. V is TRBV6-5 and J is TRBJ1-2, with 8 bases that match TRBD1. The CDR3 consists of 14 residues. With V trimmed by 0 bases and J by 7 bases, 4 bases remained unmatched. Germline V gives CDR1 MNHEY, CDR2 SVGAGI.

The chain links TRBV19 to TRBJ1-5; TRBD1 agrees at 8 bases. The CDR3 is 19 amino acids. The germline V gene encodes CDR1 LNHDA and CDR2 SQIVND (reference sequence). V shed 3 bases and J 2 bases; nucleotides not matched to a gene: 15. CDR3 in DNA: TGTGCCAGTAGTATGTTGGACAGGGTTTTAATCTTCGGCAATCAGCCCCAGCATTTT. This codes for CASSMLDRVLIFGNQPQHF.

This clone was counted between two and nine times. The CDR3 nucleotides are TGTGCCTGGAGTAGAGGGCCCTCGGGGGAGGCCCAGTTCTTC. The encoded protein is CAWSRGPSGEAQFF. V gene TRBV30 combines with J gene TRBJ2-1; possible D gene TRBD2, 6 bases. Germline CDR1 GTSNPN, CDR2 SVGIG (reference sequence). This CDR3 comprises 14 residues. V was clipped by 2 bases and J by 13 bases, with 21 bases between them.

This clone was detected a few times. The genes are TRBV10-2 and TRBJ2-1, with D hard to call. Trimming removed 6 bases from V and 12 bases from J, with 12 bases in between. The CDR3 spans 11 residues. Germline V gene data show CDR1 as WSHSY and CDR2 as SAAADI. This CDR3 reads CASRGVLGQFF. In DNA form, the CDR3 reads TGCGCCAGCAGAGGTGTGCTAGGGCAGTTCTTC.

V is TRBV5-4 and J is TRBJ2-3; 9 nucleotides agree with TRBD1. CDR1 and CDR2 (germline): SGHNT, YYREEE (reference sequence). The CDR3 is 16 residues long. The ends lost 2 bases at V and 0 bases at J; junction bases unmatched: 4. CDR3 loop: CASSFPGTGSTDTQYF. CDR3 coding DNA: TGTGCCAGCAGCTTCCCCGGGACAGGGAGCACAGATACGCAGTATTTT.

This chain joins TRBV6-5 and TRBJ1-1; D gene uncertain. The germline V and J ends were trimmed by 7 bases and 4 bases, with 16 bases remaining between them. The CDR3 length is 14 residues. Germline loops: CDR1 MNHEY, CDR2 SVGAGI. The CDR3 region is CASNEGLWSTEAFF. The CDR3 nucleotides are TGTGCCAGCAATGAGGGATTGTGGAGCACTGAAGCTTTCTTT.

CDR3 in DNA: TGTGCCAGCAGCTTGCCCTTGGATACGCAGTATTTT. Its protein product is CASSLPLDTQYF. The V gene is TRBV5-4, the J gene TRBJ2-3; D unresolved. The CDR3 covers 12 residues. Germline V CDR1 and CDR2: SGHNT, YYREEE (reference sequence). V was cut by 1 base and J by 6 bases, with 6 bases left in between.

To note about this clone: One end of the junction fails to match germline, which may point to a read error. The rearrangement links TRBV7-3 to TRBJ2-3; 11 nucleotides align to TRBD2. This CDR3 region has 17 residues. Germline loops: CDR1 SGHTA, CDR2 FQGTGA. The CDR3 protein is CDSSLTAVAGGENTQYF. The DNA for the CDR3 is TGTGACAGCAGCTTAACGGCTGTAGCGGGAGGGGAAAATACGCAGTATTTT.

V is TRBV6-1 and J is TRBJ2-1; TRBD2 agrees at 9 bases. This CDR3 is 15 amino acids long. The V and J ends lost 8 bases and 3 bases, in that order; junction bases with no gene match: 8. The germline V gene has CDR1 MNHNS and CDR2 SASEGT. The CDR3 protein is CASRLAGVLYNEQFF. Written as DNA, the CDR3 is TGTGCCAGCCGCTTAGCGGGAGTGCTCTACAATGAGCAGTTCTTC.

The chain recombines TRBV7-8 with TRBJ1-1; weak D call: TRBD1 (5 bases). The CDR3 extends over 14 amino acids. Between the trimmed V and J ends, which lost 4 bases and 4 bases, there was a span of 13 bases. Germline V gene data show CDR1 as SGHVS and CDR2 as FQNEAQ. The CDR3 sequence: CASSSREGTTEAFF. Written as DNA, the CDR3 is TGTGCCAGCAGCTCAAGGGAGGGGACCACTGAAGCTTTCTTT.

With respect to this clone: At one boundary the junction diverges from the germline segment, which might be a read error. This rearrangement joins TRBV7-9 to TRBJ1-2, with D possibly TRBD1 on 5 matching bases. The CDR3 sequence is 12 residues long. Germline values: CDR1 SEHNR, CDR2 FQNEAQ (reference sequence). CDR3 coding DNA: TGTACCAGCAGCTCCCTGGGGCATGGCTACACCTTC. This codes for CTSSSLGHGYTF.

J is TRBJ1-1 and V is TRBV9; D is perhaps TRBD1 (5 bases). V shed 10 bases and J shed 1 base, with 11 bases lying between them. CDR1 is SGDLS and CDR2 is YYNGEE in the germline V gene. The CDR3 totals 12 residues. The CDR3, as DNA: TGTGCCTCCGGGGGGAAGAACACTGAAGCTTTCTTT. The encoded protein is CASGGKNTEAFF.

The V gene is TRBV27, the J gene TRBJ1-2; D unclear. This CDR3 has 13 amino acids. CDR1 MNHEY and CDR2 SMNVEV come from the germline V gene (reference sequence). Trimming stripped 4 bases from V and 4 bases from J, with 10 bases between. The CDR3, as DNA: TGTGCCAGCAGTTACGCGGGCAGCTATGGCTACACCTTC. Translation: CASSYAGSYGYTF.

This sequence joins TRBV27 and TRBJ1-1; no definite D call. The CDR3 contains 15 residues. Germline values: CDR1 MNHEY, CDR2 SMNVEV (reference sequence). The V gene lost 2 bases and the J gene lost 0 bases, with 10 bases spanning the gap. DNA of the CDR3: TGTGCCAGCAGTTTAACTACTCCTATGAACACTGAAGCTTTCTTT. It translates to CASSLTTPMNTEAFF.

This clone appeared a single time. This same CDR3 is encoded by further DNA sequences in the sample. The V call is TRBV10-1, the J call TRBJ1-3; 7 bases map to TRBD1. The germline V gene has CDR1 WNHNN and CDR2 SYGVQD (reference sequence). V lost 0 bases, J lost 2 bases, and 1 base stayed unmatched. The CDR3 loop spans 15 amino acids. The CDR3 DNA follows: TGCGCCAGCAGTGAGTCAACAGGGGCTGGAAACACCATATATTTT. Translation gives CASSESTGAGNTIYF.

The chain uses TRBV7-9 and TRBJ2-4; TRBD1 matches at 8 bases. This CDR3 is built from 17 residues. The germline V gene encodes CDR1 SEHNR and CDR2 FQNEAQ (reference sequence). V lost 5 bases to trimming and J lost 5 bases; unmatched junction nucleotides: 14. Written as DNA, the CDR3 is TGTGCCAGCAGCGTCAACCCCCAGACAGGGGCCGAAAACATTCAGTACTTC. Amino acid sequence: CASSVNPQTGAENIQYF.

The CDR3: CASSGDPTEQYF. CDR3 sequence (DNA): TGTGCCAGTTCAGGGGACCCCACCGAGCAGTACTTC. The chain is built from TRBV2 and TRBJ2-7, with a possible D match to TRBD1 (6 bases). Trimming took 9 bases from V and 6 from J, leaving 15 bases between them. Germline assignment: CDR1 SNHLY and CDR2 FYNNEI. This CDR3 has 12 residues.

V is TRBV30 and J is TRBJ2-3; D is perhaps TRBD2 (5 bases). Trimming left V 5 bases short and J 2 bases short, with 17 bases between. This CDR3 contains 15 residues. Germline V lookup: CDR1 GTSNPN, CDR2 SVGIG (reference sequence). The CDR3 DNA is TGTGCCTGGGGGGATTCAGCGGATGACACAGATACGCAGTATTTT. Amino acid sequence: CAWGDSADDTDTQYF.

The CDR3: CASSRLGEVETQYF. As DNA, the CDR3 is TGTGCCAGTAGTCGTCTAGGTGAGGTAGAGACCCAGTACTTC. The rearrangement uses TRBV19 and TRBJ2-5; D call uncertain. The CDR3 sequence is 14 residues long. Germline lookup yields CDR1 LNHDA and CDR2 SQIVND (reference sequence). V lost 5 bases and J lost 4, with 14 bases in between.

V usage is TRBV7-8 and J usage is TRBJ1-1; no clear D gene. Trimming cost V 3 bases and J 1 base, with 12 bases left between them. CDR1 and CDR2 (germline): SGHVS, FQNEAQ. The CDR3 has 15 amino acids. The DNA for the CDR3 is TGTGCCAGCAGCTTTATTGGGCGGGAGAACACTGAAGCTTTCTTT. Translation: CASSFIGRENTEAFF.

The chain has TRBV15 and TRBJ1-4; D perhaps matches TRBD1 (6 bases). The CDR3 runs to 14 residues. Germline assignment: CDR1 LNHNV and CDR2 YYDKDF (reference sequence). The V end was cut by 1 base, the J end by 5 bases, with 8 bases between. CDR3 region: CATSRGQGNEKLFF. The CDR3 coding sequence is TGTGCCACCAGCAGAGGGCAGGGGAATGAAAAACTGTTTTTT.